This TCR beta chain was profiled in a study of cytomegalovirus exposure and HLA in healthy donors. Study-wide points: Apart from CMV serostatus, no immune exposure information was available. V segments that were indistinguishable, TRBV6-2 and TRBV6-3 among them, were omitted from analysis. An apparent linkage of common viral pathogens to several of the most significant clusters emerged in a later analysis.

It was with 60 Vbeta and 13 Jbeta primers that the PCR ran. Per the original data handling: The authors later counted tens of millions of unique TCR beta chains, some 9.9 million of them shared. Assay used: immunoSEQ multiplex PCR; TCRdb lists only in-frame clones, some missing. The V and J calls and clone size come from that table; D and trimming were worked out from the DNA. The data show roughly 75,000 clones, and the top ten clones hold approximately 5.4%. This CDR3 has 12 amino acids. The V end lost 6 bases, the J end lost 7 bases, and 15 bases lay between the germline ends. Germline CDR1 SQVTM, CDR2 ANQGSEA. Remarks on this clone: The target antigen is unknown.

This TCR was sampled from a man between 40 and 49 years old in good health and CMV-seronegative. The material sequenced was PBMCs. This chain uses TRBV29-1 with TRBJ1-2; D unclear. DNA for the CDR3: TGCAGCGTCGTGGTCGGGGATCTTGGCTACACCTTC. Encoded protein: CSVVVGDLGYTF.